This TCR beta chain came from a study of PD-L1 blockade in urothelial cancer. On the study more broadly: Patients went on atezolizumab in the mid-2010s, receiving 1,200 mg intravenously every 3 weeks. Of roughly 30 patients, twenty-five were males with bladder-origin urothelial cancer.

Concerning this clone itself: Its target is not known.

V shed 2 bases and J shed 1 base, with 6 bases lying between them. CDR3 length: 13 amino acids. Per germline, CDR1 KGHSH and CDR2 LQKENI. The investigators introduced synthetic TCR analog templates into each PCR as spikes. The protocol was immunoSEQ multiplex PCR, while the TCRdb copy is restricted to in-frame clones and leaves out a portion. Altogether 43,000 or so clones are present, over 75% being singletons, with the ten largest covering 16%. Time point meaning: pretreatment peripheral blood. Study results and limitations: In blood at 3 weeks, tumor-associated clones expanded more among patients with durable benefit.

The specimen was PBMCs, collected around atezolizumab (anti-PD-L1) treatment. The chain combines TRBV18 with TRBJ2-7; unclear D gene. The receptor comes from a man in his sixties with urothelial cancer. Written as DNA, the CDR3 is TGTGCCAGCTCACCAGCAGCGTCCTACGAGCAGTACTTC. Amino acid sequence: CASSPAASYEQYF.